What follows are 21 T cell receptor beta chains derived from one specimen sequenced in a study of blood T cell repertoires in COVID-19. Measured with immunoSEQ multiplex PCR; TCRdb has only the in-frame clones, and not every one. The sample yields about 170,000 clones, approximately 84% seen once. The material sequenced was peripheral blood. All receptors come from a man aged 35 to 55 who had recovered from COVID-19.

The chain employs TRBV6-6 and TRBJ1-1; 11 bases are shared with TRBD1. This CDR3 is 16 amino acids long. CDR1 is MNHNY and CDR2 is SVGAGI in the germline V gene (reference sequence). Trimming cost V 6 bases and J 3 bases; bases outside gene matches: 9. This CDR3 reads CASRPRDRGRYTEAFF. In DNA, the CDR3 is TGTGCCAGCAGACCGAGGGACAGGGGGAGGTACACTGAAGCTTTCTTT.

This clone was observed once. The chain links TRBV28 to TRBJ1-5; 8 bases are a match to TRBD1. Germline lookup yields CDR1 MDHEN and CDR2 SYDVKM. CDR3 length: 14 residues. V gave up 5 bases and J gave up 6 bases; unmatched junction bases: 6. CDR3 nucleotides: TGTGCCAGCAGTCAAACAGGGGGATTTCAGCCCCAGCATTTT. Translating it yields CASSQTGGFQPQHF.

This clone occurred once. The rearrangement uses TRBV7-9 and TRBJ1-4, with D possibly matching TRBD1 (6 bases). Deletions cut 4 bases from V and 7 bases from J, with 13 bases between. The germline CDR1 and CDR2 sequences are SEHNR and FQNEAQ (reference sequence). The CDR3 is made up of 14 amino acids. Here the CDR3 DNA reads TGTGCCAGCAGCTCACCAGGGGCTTCTGAAAAACTGTTTTTT. Translated, it gives CASSSPGASEKLFF.

The J gene is TRBJ2-1, the V gene TRBV7-2, with D possibly being TRBD2 (6 bases). Trimming cost V 3 bases and J 4 bases, with 13 bases left between them. The CDR3 is made up of 15 amino acids. Germline assignment: CDR1 SGHTA and CDR2 FQGNSA. CDR3 sequence: CASSFKSSAYNEQFF. In nucleotides, the CDR3 is TGTGCCAGCAGCTTTAAGTCTAGCGCTTACAATGAGCAGTTCTTC.

The chain combines TRBV20-1 with TRBJ2-7, with a possible D match to TRBD1 (5 bases). This CDR3 is built from 11 residues. Germline CDR1 reads DFQATT; CDR2 reads SNEGSKA (reference sequence). V lost 5 bases, J lost 5 bases, and 10 bases lay in between. This chain's CDR3 is CSALQGHEQYF. The CDR3 nucleotides read TGCAGTGCTCTCCAGGGCCACGAGCAGTACTTC.

This chain joins TRBV7-2 and TRBJ1-6; no firm D call. The CDR3 is made up of 15 amino acids. Germline CDR1 reads SGHTA; CDR2 reads FQGNSA. V dropped 1 base and J dropped 7 bases, with 11 bases sitting between them. CDR3 in DNA: TGTGCCAGCAGCTTAGTTGAGGGTCCGAATTCACCCCTCCACTTT. Its protein is CASSLVEGPNSPLHF.

The DNA of the CDR3 is TGTGCCAGCAGCCTGACTAGCGGGAGTTCGGATACGCAGTATTTT. Amino acids: CASSLTSGSSDTQYF. This chain connects TRBV3-1 (or the pseudogene TRBV3-2) to TRBJ2-3; TRBD2 matches 12 bases. The V gene's germline CDR1 is LGHDT and CDR2 YNNKEL (reference sequence). The CDR3 is 15 amino acids. J was trimmed by 6 bases and V by 4 bases; bases with no gene match: 5.

V is TRBV29-1 and J is TRBJ2-5, with 8 bases that match TRBD2. This CDR3 is 14 amino acids long. In germline, CDR1 is SQVTM, CDR2 ANQGSEA. V gave up 4 bases and J gave up 5 bases; unmatched junction bases: 9. CDR3 sequence (DNA): TGCAGCGTTGGGCCGACTAGCGCTCAGGAGACCCAGTACTTC. Protein: CSVGPTSAQETQYF.

The chain has TRBV30 and TRBJ1-6; 9 bases are a match to TRBD1. The V gene's germline CDR1 is GTSNPN and CDR2 SVGIG (reference sequence). The CDR3 runs to 13 residues. Unmatched junction bases numbered 2, after V lost 2 bases and J lost 9 bases. The chain's CDR3 is CAWSRQGVSPLHF. CDR3 DNA: TGTGCCTGGAGTAGACAGGGGGTTTCACCCCTCCACTTT.

This chain connects TRBV5-8 to TRBJ2-1, with 9 bases that match TRBD1. Germline CDR1 reads SGHTS; CDR2 reads YDEGEE. This CDR3 spans 15 amino acids. With V trimmed by 4 bases and J by 3 bases, 5 bases remained unmatched. The CDR3 loop reads CASSGGQGFYNEQFF. The CDR3 DNA sequence: TGTGCCAGCAGCGGGGGACAGGGCTTCTACAATGAGCAGTTCTTC.

The gene calls are TRBV12-3 or TRBV12-4 and TRBJ2-1, with 9 positions matching TRBD2. The CDR3 loop spans 13 amino acids. The ends lost 7 bases at V and 5 bases at J; junction bases unmatched: 3. CDR3 sequence: CASIPSGDNEQFF. CDR3 nucleotide sequence: TGTGCCAGCATTCCTAGCGGGGACAATGAGCAGTTCTTC.

The chain is built from TRBV6-1 and TRBJ2-2; 12 bases are shared with TRBD1. The germline V gene has CDR1 MNHNS and CDR2 SASEGT. J was trimmed by 9 bases and V by 2 bases; bases with no gene match: 4. This CDR3 contains 15 residues. CDR3 in amino acids: CASSEWGQGARELFF. The CDR3 DNA reads TGTGCCAGCAGTGAATGGGGACAGGGGGCGAGGGAGCTGTTTTTT.

The rearrangement joins TRBV7-8 to TRBJ2-1; 7 bases match TRBD1. V shed 5 bases and J 7 bases; nucleotides not matched to a gene: 8. The CDR3 runs to 14 residues. Germline loops: CDR1 SGHVS, CDR2 FQNEAQ. The CDR3 loop is CASSTRDSVNEQFF. CDR3 coding DNA: TGTGCCAGCAGCACCCGGGACAGCGTTAATGAGCAGTTCTTC.

V usage is TRBV10-3 and J usage is TRBJ1-2; 9 bases line up with TRBD1. V dropped 5 bases and J dropped 3; count of bases not matched to a gene: 7. This CDR3 spans 15 amino acids. The germline CDR1 and CDR2 sequences are ENHRY and SYGVKD. DNA for the CDR3: TGTGCCATCAGTCCCAACAGGGGGCAAGACTATGGCTACACCTTC. This sequence encodes CAISPNRGQDYGYTF.

V gene TRBV7-2 combines with J gene TRBJ1-2, with TRBD1 as a possible D gene (6 bases). This CDR3 spans 14 amino acids. Germline CDR1 is SGHTA and CDR2 is FQGNSA. V lost 5 bases to trimming and J lost 6 bases, with 16 bases between them. CDR3 bases: TGTGCCAGCAGCCACCCAACAGCAGGGGATGGCTACACCTTC. Its translation: CASSHPTAGDGYTF.

This clone was seen once. The gene calls are TRBV5-6 and TRBJ1-1; D is uncertain. In germline, CDR1 is SGHDT, CDR2 YYEEEE. V lost 0 bases to trimming and J lost 7 bases, with 22 bases between them. The CDR3 covers 17 residues. DNA for the CDR3: TGTGCCAGCAGCTTGGAGGTGACAACCTACACGACCAATGAAGCTTTCTTT. This translates into CASSLEVTTYTTNEAFF.

V and J are TRBV6-4 and TRBJ1-2; 9 positions agree with TRBD1. Germline assignment: CDR1 MRHNA and CDR2 SNTAGT. The CDR3 is made up of 15 amino acids. V trimming: 4 bases; J trimming: 8 bases; junction bases outside the gene matches: 11. CDR3 sequence: CASSAESGTGSGYTF. Written as DNA, the CDR3 is TGTGCCAGCAGTGCAGAATCCGGGACAGGGTCCGGCTACACCTTC.

The rearrangement links TRBV4-3 to TRBJ2-1, with TRBD2 identical over 14 bases. Germline assignment: CDR1 LGHNA and CDR2 YSLEER. The V and J ends lost 3 bases and 10 bases, in that order; junction bases with no gene match: 8. The CDR3 is 16 residues long. The CDR3 DNA reads as TGCGCCAGCAGCCATGAGGGGACTAGCGGGAGTGGGGAGCAGTTCTTC. It yields the protein CASSHEGTSGSGEQFF.

The V call is TRBV7-9, the J call TRBJ1-2; D perhaps matches TRBD1 (6 bases). V was cut by 5 bases and J by 2 bases, with 12 bases left in between. Germline CDR1 reads SEHNR; CDR2 reads FQNEAQ (reference sequence). This CDR3 has 14 amino acids. CDR3 sequence: CASSPRTVNYGYTF. The CDR3, as DNA: TGTGCCAGCAGCCCTCGGACAGTGAACTATGGCTACACCTTC.

The genes are TRBV30 and TRBJ2-1, with TRBD2 identical over 8 bases. Germline V gives CDR1 GTSNPN, CDR2 SVGIG (reference sequence). The trim removed 4 bases at V and 0 bases at J, leaving 2 bases unmatched. The CDR3 has 14 amino acids. Written as DNA, the CDR3 is TGTGCCTGGAACGCGGGGGGCTCCTACAATGAGCAGTTCTTC. It specifies CAWNAGGSYNEQFF.

The J gene is TRBJ2-1, the V gene TRBV7-9; D is perhaps TRBD2 (6 bases). This CDR3 has 12 amino acids. V was clipped by 7 bases and J by 8 bases, with 12 bases between them. Germline values: CDR1 SEHNR, CDR2 FQNEAQ (reference sequence). The CDR3 bases are TGTGCCAGCACGACCGAGCGGGATGAGCAGTTCTTC. Its translation is CASTTERDEQFF.